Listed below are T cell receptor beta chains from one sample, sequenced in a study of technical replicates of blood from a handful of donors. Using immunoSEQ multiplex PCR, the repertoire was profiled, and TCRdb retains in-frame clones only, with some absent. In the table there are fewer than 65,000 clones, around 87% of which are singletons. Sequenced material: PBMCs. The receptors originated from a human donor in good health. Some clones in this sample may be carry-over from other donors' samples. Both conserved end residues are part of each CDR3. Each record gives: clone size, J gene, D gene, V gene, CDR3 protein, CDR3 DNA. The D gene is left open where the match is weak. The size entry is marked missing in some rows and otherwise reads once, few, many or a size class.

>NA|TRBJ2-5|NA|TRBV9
CASTGRGAGETQYF
TGTGCCAGCACCGGCAGGGGTGCGGGAGAGACCCAGTACTTC
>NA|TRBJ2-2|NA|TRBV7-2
CASSRESNTGELFF
TGTGCCAGCAGTCGAGAATCGAACACCGGGGAGCTGTTTTTT
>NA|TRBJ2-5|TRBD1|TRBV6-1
CASSEGTGVGTQYF
TGTGCCAGCAGTGAAGGTACAGGGGTTGGGACCCAGTACTTC
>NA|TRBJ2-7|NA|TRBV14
CASSQDLLVDYEQYF
TGTGCCAGCAGCCAAGATTTACTAGTTGACTACGAGCAGTACTTC
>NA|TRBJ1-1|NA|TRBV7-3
CASSLNPGFGTEAFF
TGTGCCAGCAGCTTAAATCCAGGGTTTGGGACTGAAGCTTTCTTT
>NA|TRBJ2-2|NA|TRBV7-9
CASSLSRGFDPGELFF
TGTGCCAGCAGCCTGTCAAGGGGCTTCGACCCCGGGGAGCTGTTTTTT
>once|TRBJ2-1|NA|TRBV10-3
CATSPAGPTYNEQFF
TGTGCCACCAGTCCCGCGGGCCCAACTTACAATGAGCAGTTCTTC
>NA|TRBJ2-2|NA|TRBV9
CASSAQVKNTGELFF
TGTGCCAGCAGCGCCCAGGTTAAGAACACCGGGGAGCTGTTTTTT
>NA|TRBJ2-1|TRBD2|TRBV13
CASSQTSGRSSYNEQFF
TGTGCCAGCAGTCAGACTAGCGGGAGGTCATCCTACAATGAGCAGTTCTTC
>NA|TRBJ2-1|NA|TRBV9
CASSVQYNEQFF
TGTGCCAGCAGCGTACAGTACAATGAGCAGTTCTTC
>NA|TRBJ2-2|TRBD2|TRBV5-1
CASSLWTSGGELFF
TGCGCCAGCAGCTTATGGACTAGCGGCGGGGAGCTGTTTTTT
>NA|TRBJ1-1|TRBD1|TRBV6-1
CASSVRQGGTEAFF
TGTGCCAGCAGTGTGCGACAGGGCGGTACTGAAGCTTTCTTT
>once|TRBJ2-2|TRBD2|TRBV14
CASSQMLAGGTGELFF
TGTGCCAGCAGCCAAATGCTAGCGGGAGGGACCGGGGAGCTGTTTTTT
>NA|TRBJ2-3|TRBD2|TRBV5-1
CASSPSGGAGDTQYF
TGCGCCAGCAGTCCGAGCGGGGGGGCAGGAGATACGCAGTATTTT
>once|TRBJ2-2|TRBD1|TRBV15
CATRSDRGRTGELFF
TGTGCCACCAGAAGCGACAGGGGGCGAACCGGGGAGCTGTTTTTT
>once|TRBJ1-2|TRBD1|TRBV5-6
CASSLVEGARKNGYTF
TGTGCCAGCAGCTTGGTGGAGGGGGCGAGAAAAAATGGCTACACCTTC
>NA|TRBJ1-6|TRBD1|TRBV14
CASSPRTGNNSPLHF
TGTGCCAGCAGCCCGCGGACAGGGAACAATTCACCCCTCCACTTT
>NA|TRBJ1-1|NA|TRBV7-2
CASSTGMNTEAFF
TGTGCCAGCAGTACAGGGATGAACACTGAAGCTTTCTTT
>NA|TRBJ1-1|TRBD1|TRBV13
CASRLRGLDTEAFF
TGTGCCAGCCGATTGAGGGGGCTCGACACTGAAGCTTTCTTT
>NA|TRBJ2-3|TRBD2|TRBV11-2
CASSFRREGTDTQYF
TGTGCCAGCAGCTTTAGGCGGGAGGGCACAGATACGCAGTATTTT
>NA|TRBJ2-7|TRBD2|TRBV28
CASTEGLGVDEQYF
TGTGCCAGCACCGAGGGACTAGGGGTTGACGAGCAGTACTTC
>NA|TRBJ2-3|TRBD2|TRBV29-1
CSAFVSGGTDTQYF
TGCAGCGCCTTTGTAAGCGGGGGGACAGATACGCAGTATTTT
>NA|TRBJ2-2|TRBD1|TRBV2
CASSPKTGSNTGELFF
TGTGCCAGCAGTCCTAAGACAGGGTCGAACACCGGGGAGCTGTTTTTT
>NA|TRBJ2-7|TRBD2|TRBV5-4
CASSSRLAGVEEQYF
TGTGCCAGCAGCAGTCGACTAGCGGGAGTGGAGGAGCAGTACTTC
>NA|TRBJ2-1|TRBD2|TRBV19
CASTQTGTSGNEQFF
TGTGCCAGTACCCAGACCGGGACTAGCGGCAATGAGCAGTTCTTC
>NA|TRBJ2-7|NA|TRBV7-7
CASSKVLGGNGEQYF
TGTGCCAGCAGTAAAGTACTGGGCGGGAACGGCGAGCAGTACTTC
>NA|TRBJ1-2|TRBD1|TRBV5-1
CASSYGQGLDYGYTF
TGCGCCAGCAGTTACGGACAGGGGTTGGACTATGGCTACACCTTC
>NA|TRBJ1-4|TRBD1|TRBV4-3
CASSRQGTNEKLFF
TGCGCCAGCAGCCGACAGGGGACTAATGAAAAACTGTTTTTT
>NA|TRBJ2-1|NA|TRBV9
CASSIRGGNEQFF
TGTGCCAGCAGCATCCGAGGGGGTAATGAGCAGTTCTTC
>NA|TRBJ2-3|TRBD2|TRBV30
CAWSPAGVPDTQYF
TGTGCCTGGAGCCCAGCGGGAGTCCCAGATACGCAGTATTTT
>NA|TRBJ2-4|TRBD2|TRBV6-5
CASRGPGRGDIQYF
TGTGCCAGCAGAGGGCCCGGGAGGGGTGACATTCAGTACTTC
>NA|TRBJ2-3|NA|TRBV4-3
CASSQAGLTDTQYF
TGCGCCAGCAGCCAGGCCGGACTAACGGATACGCAGTATTTT
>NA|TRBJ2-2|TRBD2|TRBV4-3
CASSQDGAGGPFNTGELFF
TGCGCCAGCAGCCAAGATGGAGCGGGGGGGCCTTTTAACACCGGGGAGCTGTTTTTT
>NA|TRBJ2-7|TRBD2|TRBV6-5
CASSSATSGSYEQYF
TGTGCCAGCAGCTCGGCGACTAGCGGGAGTTACGAGCAGTACTTC
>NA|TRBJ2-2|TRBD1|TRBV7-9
CASSFGTGSTGELFF
TGTGCCAGCAGCTTTGGGACAGGGAGTACCGGGGAGCTGTTTTTT
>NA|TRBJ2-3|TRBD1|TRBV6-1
CASNPGQRTDTQYF
TGTGCCAGCAATCCGGGACAGAGGACAGATACGCAGTATTTT
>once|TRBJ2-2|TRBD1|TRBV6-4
CASSDSGQGNTGELFF
TGTGCCAGCAGTGACTCGGGACAGGGGAACACCGGGGAGCTGTTTTTT
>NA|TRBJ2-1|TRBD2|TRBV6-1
CASSDSGGPNFTFDEQFF
TGTGCCAGCAGTGATAGCGGGGGACCCAACTTTACTTTTGATGAGCAGTTCTTC
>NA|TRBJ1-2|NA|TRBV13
CASSLNGQLYGYTF
TGTGCCAGCAGCCTAAACGGACAGCTCTATGGCTACACCTTC
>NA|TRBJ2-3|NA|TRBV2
CASRATVVARTDTQYF
TGTGCCAGCAGGGCGACTGTGGTAGCGCGCACAGATACGCAGTATTTT
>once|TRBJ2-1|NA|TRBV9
CASMVRAGPSSYNEQFF
TGTGCCAGCATGGTGAGAGCGGGCCCGAGCTCCTACAATGAGCAGTTCTTC
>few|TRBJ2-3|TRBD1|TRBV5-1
CASSPDRGLVTDTQYF
TGCGCCAGCAGCCCGGACAGGGGGCTTGTGACAGATACGCAGTATTTT
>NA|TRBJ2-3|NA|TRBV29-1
CSVEGGADTDTQYF
TGCAGCGTTGAAGGTGGGGCTGACACAGATACGCAGTATTTT
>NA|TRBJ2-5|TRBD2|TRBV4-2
CASSRTSGLNFAETQYF
TGTGCCAGCAGCCGGACTAGCGGGTTGAACTTTGCGGAGACCCAGTACTTC
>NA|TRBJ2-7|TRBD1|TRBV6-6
CASSYPGQTSYEQYF
TGTGCCAGCAGTTACCCGGGACAGACCTCCTACGAGCAGTACTTC
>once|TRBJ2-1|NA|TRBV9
CASSVRGDSSYNEQFF
TGTGCCAGCAGCGTCCGGGGAGATAGCTCCTACAATGAGCAGTTCTTC
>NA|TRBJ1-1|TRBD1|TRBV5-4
CASSSPGGYTEAFF
TGTGCCAGCAGCAGCCCAGGGGGTTACACTGAAGCTTTCTTT
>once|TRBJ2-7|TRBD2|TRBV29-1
CSVEVRTSGRAYEQYF
TGCAGCGTTGAAGTTCGGACTAGCGGGAGGGCCTACGAGCAGTACTTC
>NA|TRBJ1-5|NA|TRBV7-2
CASSLGGQGQPQHF
TGTGCCAGCAGCTTAGGGGGGCAAGGTCAGCCCCAGCATTTT